A selection of T cell receptor beta chains follows, all from one sample in a study of post-analysis software for immune sequencing data. Via MiXCR, TCRdb re-called the PCR reads, giving one row per CDR3 protein. The profile covers about 260,000 distinct CDR3 sequences, with 35% to 45% appearing a single time and 4% to 5.5% taken by the ten largest. The sample was blood. The receptors come from a girl aged 10 to 17 with multiple sclerosis. Both conserved end residues are trimmed from each CDR3.

ASSWAGQNNQPQH,TRBJ1-5,TRBV7-2
ATRSQGGGGELF,TRBJ2-2,TRBV24-1
ASSVANTEAF,TRBJ1-1,TRBV9
ASSQTPARGPQPQH,TRBJ1-5,TRBV4-1
AIRRDTVATEAF,TRBJ1-1,TRBV10-3
ASSTRGAGGNEQF,TRBJ2-1,TRBV3-1
ASTAGLNSPLH,TRBJ1-6,TRBV25-1
ASSQERASRNEKLF,TRBJ1-4,TRBV4-1
SAEGGRAEETQY,TRBJ2-5,TRBV20-1
ASSARREITDTQY,TRBJ2-3,TRBV4-1
ASNGPRDRGDYGYT,TRBJ1-2,TRBV6-6
SASSGGQGNSPLH,TRBJ1-6,TRBV20-1
ASSRDRGSGNTIY,TRBJ1-3,TRBV5-1
SAILPTDTQY,TRBJ2-3,TRBV20-1
ASSQEPLKPKNIQY,TRBJ2-4,TRBV3-1
ASSSWNHSYNEQF,TRBJ2-1,TRBV12-3/TRBV12-4
ASSLAWATYNEQF,TRBJ2-1,TRBV5-5
ASSLSEVTEQF,TRBJ2-1,TRBV28
AWTERGSLEAF,TRBJ1-1,TRBV30
SVEGDVNTGELF,TRBJ2-2,TRBV29-1
ASSFGAANYGYT,TRBJ1-2,TRBV5-5
ASSPKGSDAHDTQY,TRBJ2-3,TRBV7-9
AVGQGLTGANVLT,TRBJ2-6,TRBV24-1
ASTMGVGADTQY,TRBJ2-3,TRBV6-5
ASSPSQFSYEQY,TRBJ2-7,TRBV7-7
ASSQGGTYGYT,TRBJ1-2,TRBV28
ASSLAGQGSSEQY,.,TRBV5-1
SARDGAGGPGEQF,TRBJ2-1,TRBV20-1
ASRSGAFPDTQY,TRBJ2-3,TRBV28
ASSQVTDTQY,TRBJ2-3,TRBV3-1
ASSLTYTYEQY,TRBJ2-7,TRBV5-1
ASSPDSPHQPQH,TRBJ1-5,TRBV5-1
ASSLGTGRTDTQY,TRBJ2-3,TRBV12-3/TRBV12-4
ASSQVGGTAGGGYT,TRBJ1-2,TRBV4-2
ASGDRGSPGELF,TRBJ2-2,TRBV6-4
ASTRARRNEQF,TRBJ2-1,TRBV7-2
ASSLAGGPYEQY,.,TRBV12-3/TRBV12-4